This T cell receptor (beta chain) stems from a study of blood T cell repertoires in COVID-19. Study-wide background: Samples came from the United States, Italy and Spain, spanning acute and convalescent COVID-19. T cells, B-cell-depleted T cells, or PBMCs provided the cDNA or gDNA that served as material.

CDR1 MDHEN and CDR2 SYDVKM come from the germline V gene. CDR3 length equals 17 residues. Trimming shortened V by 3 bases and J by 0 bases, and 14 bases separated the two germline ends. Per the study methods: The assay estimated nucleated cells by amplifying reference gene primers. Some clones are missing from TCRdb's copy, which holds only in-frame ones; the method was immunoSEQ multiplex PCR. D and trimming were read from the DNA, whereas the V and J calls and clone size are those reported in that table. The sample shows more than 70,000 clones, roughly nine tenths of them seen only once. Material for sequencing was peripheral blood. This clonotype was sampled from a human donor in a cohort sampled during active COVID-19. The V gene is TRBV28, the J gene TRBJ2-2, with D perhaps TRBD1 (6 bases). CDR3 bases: TGTGCCAGCAGTTTCGGTTGGGGGCAGTCGAACACCGGGGAGCTGTTTTTT. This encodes CASSFGWGQSNTGELFF.